These T cell receptor beta chains were read from a single sample in a study of T-cell memory formation after mild COVID-19. From the 5' RACE reads, TCRdb called clonotypes with MiXCR, one entry per CDR3 protein. Seen here are some 330,000 distinct CDR3 sequences, under 25% observed once, and the top ten hold around 13%. The sequencing sample was made of PBMCs or a T cell subset sorted from them (not recorded which). All receptors come from an adult woman who had mild COVID-19 (a few samples of this study predate the infection). Cell type and time point are not known. The CDR3 runs from the conserved cysteine through the conserved F or W. The order of the fields is CDR3 protein, CDR3 length, D gene, J gene, V gene. The D gene is left open where the match is weak.

CDR3: CASSLAGGNTGELFF
length: 15
D: TRBD2
J: TRBJ2-2
V: TRBV12-3/TRBV12-4

CDR3: CASSQETGGPYNEQFF
length: 16
D: TRBD1
J: TRBJ2-1
V: TRBV4-2

CDR3: CAISEWSVQETQYF
length: 14
D: .
J: TRBJ2-5
V: TRBV10-3

CDR3: CASSSGTSGGELFF
length: 14
D: TRBD2
J: TRBJ2-2
V: TRBV18

CDR3: CASSPTFQRGNTEAFF
length: 16
D: .
J: TRBJ1-1
V: TRBV7-9

CDR3: CASRTTPGLAETYEQYF
length: 17
D: TRBD2
J: TRBJ2-7
V: TRBV5-1

CDR3: CASRSTLEGPRPHF
length: 14
D: .
J: TRBJ2-7
V: TRBV5-4

CDR3: CASSLGEVGTGQETQYF
length: 17
D: TRBD1
J: TRBJ2-5
V: TRBV7-9

CDR3: CASSPRGLAGGLGQFF
length: 16
D: TRBD2
J: TRBJ2-1
V: TRBV12-3/TRBV12-4

CDR3: CASSFRAVNTGELFF
length: 15
D: .
J: TRBJ2-2
V: TRBV5-1

CDR3: CSASPSDRLLDYGYTF
length: 16
D: TRBD1
J: TRBJ1-2
V: TRBV20-1

CDR3: CASSVGWGIQETQYF
length: 15
D: .
J: TRBJ2-5
V: TRBV9

CDR3: CASSGWTANTGELFF
length: 15
D: .
J: TRBJ2-2
V: TRBV3-1

CDR3: CSVEGAGVRGQETQYF
length: 16
D: .
J: TRBJ2-5
V: TRBV29-1

CDR3: CSVEWGNTEAFF
length: 12
D: .
J: TRBJ1-1
V: TRBV29-1

CDR3: CASSQVLTYGYTF
length: 13
D: .
J: TRBJ1-2
V: TRBV3-1

CDR3: CASSGQGYYGYTF
length: 13
D: TRBD1
J: TRBJ1-2
V: TRBV2

CDR3: CASTRAGTDYGYTF
length: 14
D: .
J: TRBJ1-2
V: TRBV7-9

CDR3: CASSQASGGIFEAFF
length: 15
D: .
J: TRBJ1-1
V: TRBV4-1

CDR3: CASSFFLAGVTDTQYF
length: 16
D: TRBD2
J: TRBJ2-3
V: TRBV11-2

CDR3: CASRGLAGGLGPQFF
length: 15
D: TRBD2
J: TRBJ2-1
V: TRBV19

CDR3: CASSFPADTQYF
length: 12
D: .
J: TRBJ2-3
V: TRBV7-6

CDR3: CASSPRHFQGETQYF
length: 15
D: .
J: TRBJ2-5
V: TRBV4-3

CDR3: CASSRTKTEAFF
length: 12
D: .
J: TRBJ1-1
V: TRBV18

CDR3: CASSPHGTSGAEAFF
length: 15
D: .
J: TRBJ1-1
V: TRBV7-9

CDR3: CASSLAPAGGEETQYF
length: 16
D: TRBD2
J: TRBJ2-5
V: TRBV7-8

CDR3: CASSPEGTGGAIF
length: 13
D: TRBD1
J: TRBJ2-1
V: TRBV7-9

CDR3: CASSDRTSGGADTQYF
length: 16
D: TRBD2
J: TRBJ2-3
V: TRBV6-1

CDR3: CASSIDSAIYEQYF
length: 14
D: .
J: TRBJ2-7
V: TRBV12-3/TRBV12-4

CDR3: CASSQVQTGTLIYYNEQFF
length: 19
D: .
J: TRBJ2-1
V: TRBV4-3

CDR3: CASSSYRGTEAFF
length: 13
D: TRBD1
J: TRBJ1-1
V: TRBV7-2

CDR3: CASSEGQGPGTDTQYF
length: 16
D: .
J: TRBJ2-3
V: TRBV27

CDR3: CATSDLPTSTDTQYF
length: 15
D: .
J: TRBJ2-3
V: TRBV24-1

CDR3: CASSRTDGGVMADTQYF
length: 17
D: .
J: TRBJ2-3
V: TRBV4-3

CDR3: CASSSPLNDKNIQYF
length: 15
D: .
J: TRBJ2-4
V: TRBV6-5